This T cell receptor beta chain was retrieved from a study of molecular identifiers for immune sequencing clone quantification. This clonotype was detected many times. The antigen is unknown. Preparation of naive CD8 libraries involved roughly 19,000 to 1,000,000 sorted cells and 10%, 30% or 50% RNA. Naive CD8 T cells, phenotype CD8+CD4-CCR7+CD45RA+, were sorted. TCRdb reprocessed the PCR reads via MiXCR and lists one record per CDR3 protein. The table shows about 640,000 distinct CDR3 sequences, with 15% to 20% occurring only once. Findings of the study overall: Clones above 20 RNA copies held over 98% of effector molecules, under 1% in naive cells.

This TCR was sampled from a human donor in good health. Some libraries in this study had Jurkat cell RNA spiked in. Sequenced: naive CD8+ T cells from blood, with Jurkat cell RNA spiked in. The subset here: FACS-sorted CD8+CD4-CCR7+CD45RA+ naive T cells.

CDR3 residues: CSARDLRGVEIQETQYF. CDR3 coding DNA: TGCAGTGCTAGAGACCTCCGCGGGGTAGAGATCCAAGAGACCCAGTACTTC. The chain recombines TRBV20-1 with TRBJ2-5, with D tentatively TRBD2 (6 bases). In germline, CDR1 is DFQATT, CDR2 SNEGSKA (reference sequence). Trimming shortened V by 0 bases and J by 1 base, and 18 bases separated the two germline ends. CDR3 length equals 17 residues.